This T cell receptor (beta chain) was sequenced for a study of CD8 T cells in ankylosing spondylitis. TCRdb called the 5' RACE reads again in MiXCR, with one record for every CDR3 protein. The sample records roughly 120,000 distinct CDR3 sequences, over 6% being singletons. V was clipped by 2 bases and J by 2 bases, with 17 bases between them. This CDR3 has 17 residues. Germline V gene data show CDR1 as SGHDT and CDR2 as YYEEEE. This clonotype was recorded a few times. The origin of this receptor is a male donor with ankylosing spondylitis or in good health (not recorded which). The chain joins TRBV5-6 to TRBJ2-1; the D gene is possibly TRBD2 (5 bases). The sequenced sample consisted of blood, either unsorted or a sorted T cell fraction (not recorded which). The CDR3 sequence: CASSFAPLAATYNEQFF. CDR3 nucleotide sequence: TGTGCCAGCAGCTTCGCCCCTCTAGCCGCAACCTACAATGAGCAGTTCTTC. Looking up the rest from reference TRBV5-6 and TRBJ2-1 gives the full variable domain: DAGVTQSPTHLIKTRGQQVTLRCSPKSGHDTVSWYQQALGQGPQFIFQYYEEEERQRGNFPDRFSGHQFPNYSSELNVNALLLGDSALYLCASSFAPLAATYNEQFFGPGTRLTVL.